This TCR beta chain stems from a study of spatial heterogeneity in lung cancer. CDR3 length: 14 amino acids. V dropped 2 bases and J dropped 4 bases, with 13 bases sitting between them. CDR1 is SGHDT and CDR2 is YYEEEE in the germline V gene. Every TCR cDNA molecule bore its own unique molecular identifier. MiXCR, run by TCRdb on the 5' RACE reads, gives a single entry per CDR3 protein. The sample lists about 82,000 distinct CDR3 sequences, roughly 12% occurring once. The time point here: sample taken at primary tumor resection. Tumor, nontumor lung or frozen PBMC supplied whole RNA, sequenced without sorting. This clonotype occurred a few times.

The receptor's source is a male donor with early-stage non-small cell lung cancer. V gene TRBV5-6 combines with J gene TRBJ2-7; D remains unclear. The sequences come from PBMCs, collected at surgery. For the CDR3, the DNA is TGTGCCAGCAGCTTCAGTTTAAGGGATTACGAGCAGTACTTC. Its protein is CASSFSLRDYEQYF. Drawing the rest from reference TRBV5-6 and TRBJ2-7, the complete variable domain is DAGVTQSPTHLIKTRGQQVTLRCSPKSGHDTVSWYQQALGQGPQFIFQYYEEEERQRGNFPDRFSGHQFPNYSSELNVNALLLGDSALYLCASSFSLRDYEQYFGPGTRLTVT.